A single sample gave rise to the 14 T cell receptor beta chains below, sequenced in a study of T cells in Graves' hyperthyroidism and ophthalmopathy. There were TCR beta CDR3 regions amplified from RNA transcripts. HTBI primers were used for first-round RT-PCR of the TCR CDR3. One entry per CDR3 protein, called by TCRdb with MiXCR from the multiplex PCR reads. Here the sample spans hundreds of thousands of distinct CDR3 sequences, roughly 25% being singletons. The material sequenced was blood. The receptors originated from a young woman with Graves' ophthalmopathy.

This clonotype was seen at least ten times. The V call is TRBV27, the J call TRBJ1-4; a possible D gene is TRBD1 (6 bases). The CDR3 is 14 residues long. With 8 bases removed from V and 0 bases from J, the gap between germline ends came to 10 bases. CDR1 is MNHEY, CDR2 SMNVEV, per germline (reference sequence). CDR3 sequence: CASRRGSTNEKLFF. In nucleotides, the CDR3 is TGTGCCAGCCGTAGGGGGTCAACTAATGAAAAACTGTTTTTT.

The chain joins TRBV6-1 to TRBJ2-2, with D uncertain. CDR3 length equals 14 residues. V dropped 5 bases and J dropped 4 bases, with 11 bases sitting between them. Germline V gene sequence: CDR1 MNHNS, CDR2 SASEGT. The CDR3 spells CASSPQESTGELFF. The CDR3 DNA sequence: TGTGCCAGCAGTCCCCAGGAGAGCACCGGGGAGCTGTTTTTT.

This clonotype was counted many times. The chain is built from TRBV6-2 or TRBV6-3 and TRBJ1-5, with unresolved D. The V end was cut by 2 bases, the J end by 4 bases, with 6 bases between. The CDR3 has 13 amino acids. CDR1 and CDR2 (germline): MNHEY, SVGEGT. The CDR3 spells CASSYVGNQPQHF. CDR3 bases: TGTGCCAGCAGTTACGTGGGTAATCAGCCCCAGCATTTT.

V usage is TRBV4-3 and J usage is TRBJ2-2; TRBD1 matches at 8 bases. The V gene end was trimmed by 4 bases and the J gene end by 1 base; junction bases not matched to a gene: 5. The CDR3 contains 16 residues. The germline CDR1 and CDR2 sequences are LGHNA and YSLEER. The CDR3 protein is CASSPDRGVNTGELFF. The CDR3 DNA sequence: TGCGCCAGCAGCCCCGACAGGGGAGTGAACACCGGGGAGCTGTTTTTT.

This clonotype showed up many times. The rearrangement links TRBV6-5 to TRBJ1-1; D ambiguous. The germline CDR1 and CDR2 sequences are MNHEY and SVGAGI. There are 11 residues in the CDR3. Trimming removed 0 bases at V and 9 bases at J, with 5 bases between. Here the CDR3 reads CASSYSEKAFF. The CDR3 DNA reads as TGTGCCAGCAGTTACTCCGAGAAAGCTTTCTTT.

This clonotype has at least ten counts. The V call is TRBV28, the J call TRBJ1-3; 7 bases fit TRBD1. CDR1 MDHEN and CDR2 SYDVKM come from the germline V gene. This CDR3 has 13 amino acids. The ends lost 6 bases at V and 4 bases at J; junction bases unmatched: 3. The CDR3 nucleotides read TGTGCCAGCAGGCCACAGGGGGGAAACACCATATATTTT. This translates into CASRPQGGNTIYF.

As for this clonotype: A read error may account for a junction end that differs from germline. The chain is built from TRBV20-1 and TRBJ1-2; D possibly corresponds to TRBD1 (5 bases). Germline-derived CDR1 and CDR2 are DFQATT and SNEGSKA (reference sequence). The CDR3 covers 13 residues. This chain's CDR3 is CSARWTGFYGYRF. The CDR3 DNA reads TGCAGTGCTAGATGGACTGGGTTCTATGGCTACAGGTTC.

Regarding this clonotype: One end of the junction is discordant with germline, which a read error may explain. The chain carries TRBV12-3 or TRBV12-4 and TRBJ1-1; D may be TRBD1 (5 bases). The CDR3 is 14 residues long. The CDR3 sequence: CASTQFRVGTEAFF. As DNA, the CDR3 is TGTGCCAGCACCCAGTTCAGGGTCGGCACTGAGGCTTTCTTT.

This clonotype came up many times. The gene calls are TRBV25-1 and TRBJ2-2; TRBD1 matches 8 bases. V dropped 4 bases and J dropped 5; count of bases not matched to a gene: 9. The CDR3 spans 16 residues. From germline, CDR1 is MGHDK and CDR2 SYGVNS. The CDR3 DNA follows: TGTGCCAGCAGTGGTGGAAGACAGGGGTGGACCGGGGAGCTGTTTTTT. Protein: CASSGGRQGWTGELFF.

The J gene is TRBJ2-7, the V gene TRBV2; D not certain. Trimming left V 8 bases short and J 2 bases short, with 10 bases between. The CDR3 length is 12 residues. Germline-derived CDR1 and CDR2 are SNHLY and FYNNEI. The CDR3 protein is CASGTTTYEQYF. The CDR3 DNA follows: TGTGCCAGCGGTACCACCACCTACGAGCAGTACTTC. The full variable domain, with the rest looked up from reference TRBV2 and TRBJ2-7, is EPEVTQTPSHQVTQMGQEVILRCVPISNHLYFYWYRQILGQKVEFLVSFYNNEISEKSEIFDDQFSVERPDGSNFTLKIRSTKLEDSAMYFCASGTTTYEQYFGPGTRLTVT.

The V and J genes are TRBV5-1 and TRBJ2-6; tentative D call: TRBD1 (6 bases). The V and J ends lost 3 bases and 14 bases respectively, with 18 bases between them. Germline V gene data show CDR1 as SGHRS and CDR2 as YFSETQ. The CDR3 is 14 residues long. The CDR3 sequence is CASSSGTPDQILTF. The CDR3 region has the DNA TGCGCCAGCAGCTCCGGGACACCGGATCAAATCCTGACTTTC.

This clonotype was detected many times. This chain connects TRBV12-3 or TRBV12-4 to TRBJ2-2; a weak D match, TRBD2 (6 bases). The ends were cut back, 6 bases at V and 1 base at J, with 9 bases in the middle. This CDR3 has 14 residues. In nucleotides, the CDR3 is TGTGCCAGCAGGCCCGGGGGGAACACCGGGGAGCTGTTTTTT. Amino acid sequence: CASRPGGNTGELFF.

This clonotype was detected only a few times. This chain links TRBV24-1 with TRBJ2-5; 9 nucleotides agree with TRBD2. The CDR3 runs 15 residues. The ends lost 4 bases at V and 5 bases at J; junction bases unmatched: 7. Germline CDR1 reads KGHDR; CDR2 reads SFDVKD. The CDR3 nucleotides are TGTGCCACCAGTGAAACAGCGGGGGGTTTGGAGACCCAGTACTTC. Amino acids: CATSETAGGLETQYF.

The chain recombines TRBV19 with TRBJ2-7; 11 nucleotides align to TRBD2. This CDR3 spans 14 amino acids. Looked up from germline, CDR1 is LNHDA and CDR2 is SQIVND (reference sequence). Unmatched junction bases numbered 1, after V lost 3 bases and J lost 3 bases. The CDR3 DNA is TGTGCCAGTAGTATTAGCGGGAGGGTCTACGAGCAGTACTTC. Protein sequence: CASSISGRVYEQYF.